This T cell receptor (beta chain) was captured in a study of blood T cell dynamics during melanoma immunotherapy. The study's findings and limits: The study could not tell melanoma-specific clones from general immune activation.

The CDR3 is 19 amino acids. The V gene end was trimmed by 5 bases and the J gene end by 0 bases; junction bases not matched to a gene: 16. Germline V gives CDR1 SGHVS, CDR2 FNYEAQ. A fixed DNA input of about 350 ng was used per bulk PBMC sample. The assay was immunoSEQ multiplex PCR, and TCRdb's table has in-frame clones only and misses some. The sample has roughly 13,000 clones, roughly 84% seen once; the top ten hold just under 4.5%. The time point: pre-treatment baseline. With regard to this clone: No antigen is known for it.

This chain uses TRBV7-6 with TRBJ1-3; 7 nucleotides match TRBD1. The source is a human donor with melanoma. The sample was blood, taken from a patient treated with checkpoint blockade. The DNA for the CDR3 is TGTGCCAGCAGCCAAAAAGGGGGCGCACAGCCTTTCTCTGGAAACACCATATATTTT. This encodes CASSQKGGAQPFSGNTIYF.